These 16 T cell receptor beta chains came from one sample sequenced in a study of blood T cell repertoires in COVID-19. Assay: immunoSEQ multiplex PCR; the TCRdb copy retains only in-frame clones and omits some. The table has 450,000 or so clones, 70% to 90% seen once; the top ten hold 0.8% to 0.85%. Source material: peripheral blood. The receptor set was obtained from a man aged 18-30 years with COVID-19, enrolled during active disease.

The sample holds one count of this clone. This rearrangement joins TRBV7-9 to TRBJ1-1; 8 nucleotides match TRBD1. Trimming cost V 5 bases and J 3 bases; bases outside gene matches: 11. Per germline, CDR1 SEHNR and CDR2 FQNEAQ (reference sequence). This CDR3 has 16 residues. CDR3 loop: CASSPPAGGADTEAFF. DNA for the CDR3: TGTGCCAGCAGCCCTCCAGCAGGGGGCGCGGACACTGAAGCTTTCTTT.

The chain combines TRBV24-1 with TRBJ2-3; D not resolved. This CDR3 has 13 amino acids. V was cut by 9 bases and J by 1 base, with 10 bases left in between. Germline CDR1 is KGHDR and CDR2 is SFDVKD. CDR3 sequence (DNA): TGTGCCACCCAAGCCTCGGGCACAGATACGCAGTATTTT. It yields the protein CATQASGTDTQYF.

The chain has TRBV7-8 and TRBJ1-5; TRBD1 matches 8 bases. Germline lookup yields CDR1 SGHVS and CDR2 FQNEAQ. V dropped 4 bases and J dropped 0; count of bases not matched to a gene: 2. The CDR3 runs 15 residues. The CDR3 DNA reads as TGTGCCAGCAGCTCGACAGGGGTTAGCAATCAGCCCCAGCATTTT. Amino acid sequence: CASSSTGVSNQPQHF.

The genes are TRBV19 and TRBJ2-5; D ambiguous. The CDR3 extends over 12 amino acids. Trimming took off 5 bases at V and 0 bases at J, with 4 bases between the two ends. Germline V CDR1 and CDR2: LNHDA, SQIVND (reference sequence). The CDR3 region has the DNA TGTGCCAGTAGTGAGGACCAAGAGACCCAGTACTTC. Translation: CASSEDQETQYF.

The chain uses TRBV13 and TRBJ1-5; unclear D gene. This CDR3 spans 15 amino acids. Trimming pared 2 bases from V and 3 bases from J, leaving 11 bases between. CDR1 is PRHDT, CDR2 FYEKMQ, per germline (reference sequence). The CDR3, as DNA: TGTGCCAGCAGCTTACTAGGATTCCCCAATCAGCCCCAGCATTTT. It translates to CASSLLGFPNQPQHF.

This clone has at least ten counts. The V call is TRBV28, the J call TRBJ1-2; 7 bases align to TRBD1. V lost 7 bases and J lost 7; bases outside the gene matches: 9. The CDR3 runs 13 residues. Germline V gives CDR1 MDHEN, CDR2 SYDVKM. The CDR3 DNA reads TGTGCCAGCATCGAAGGGGGCGTGGGTGGCTACACCTTC. Its translation: CASIEGGVGGYTF.

For this clone: Other DNA sequences in the same sample also yield this CDR3. This chain joins TRBV19 and TRBJ1-2; 8 nucleotides line up with TRBD1. The CDR3 contains 12 residues. V was clipped by 5 bases and J by 10 bases; unmatched bases: 6. CDR1 LNHDA and CDR2 SQIVND come from the germline V gene (reference sequence). CDR3 nucleotide sequence: TGTGCCAGTAGTGTGGACAGGGTCGACTACACCTTC. Translating gives CASSVDRVDYTF.

The rearrangement uses TRBV9 and TRBJ1-2; possible D gene TRBD1, 5 bases. Germline values: CDR1 SGDLS, CDR2 YYNGEE. The CDR3 totals 15 residues. The V and J ends lost 4 bases and 2 bases respectively, with 15 bases between them. The CDR3 coding sequence is TGTGCCAGCAGCCCTGGGGGGGGTAGGAACTATGGCTACACCTTC. Protein: CASSPGGGRNYGYTF. Looking up the rest from reference TRBV9 and TRBJ1-2 gives the full variable domain: DSGVTQTPKHLITATGQRVTLRCSPRSGDLSVYWYQQSLDQGLQFLIQYYNGEERAKGNILERFSAQQFPDLHSELNLSSLELGDSALYFCASSPGGGRNYGYTFGSGTRLTVV.

In the case of this clone: Other DNA sequences within the sample encode an identical CDR3. V and J are TRBV19 and TRBJ2-2; TRBD1 is a possible D gene (5 bases). Trimming took off 4 bases at V and 1 base at J, with 7 bases between the two ends. The CDR3 contains 14 residues. The germline CDR1 and CDR2 sequences are LNHDA and SQIVND (reference sequence). The CDR3: CASSTQGNTGELFF. For the CDR3, the DNA is TGTGCCAGTAGTACCCAGGGGAACACCGGGGAGCTGTTTTTT.

V and J are TRBV5-8 and TRBJ1-2; D is unclear. Between the trimmed V and J ends, which lost 2 bases and 8 bases, there was a span of 10 bases. Germline V lookup: CDR1 SGHTS, CDR2 YDEGEE. The CDR3 contains 12 residues. DNA for the CDR3: TGTGCCAGCAGCTTTTCGGGAAGGGGCTACACCTTC. The encoded protein is CASSFSGRGYTF.

The J gene is TRBJ2-7, the V gene TRBV18; D is undetermined. Germline V gene sequence: CDR1 KGHSH, CDR2 LQKENI. Trimming stripped 6 bases from V and 0 bases from J, with 9 bases between. There are 13 residues in the CDR3. CDR3 bases: TGTGCCAGCTCCTCCAAGAGCTCCTACGAGCAGTACTTC. Protein: CASSSKSSYEQYF.

The chain carries TRBV5-1 and TRBJ2-1; possible D gene TRBD2, 5 bases. Trimming took 0 bases from V and 4 from J, leaving 8 bases between them. This CDR3 is built from 14 residues. The germline gives CDR1 SGHRS, CDR2 YFSETQ. The CDR3 coding sequence is TGCGCCAGCAGCTTGGTGGGAGATTACAATGAGCAGTTCTTC. Translation: CASSLVGDYNEQFF. The whole variable domain, remainder taken from reference TRBV5-1 and TRBJ2-1, is KAGVTQTPRYLIKTRGQQVTLSCSPISGHRSVSWYQQTPGQGLQFLFEYFSETQRNKGNFPGRFSGRQFSNSRSEMNVSTLELGDSALYLCASSLVGDYNEQFFGPGTRLTVL.

This clone was seen more than once but under ten times. The V call is TRBV5-6, the J call TRBJ1-6, with 9 positions matching TRBD1. CDR3 length equals 16 residues. Trimming at V came to 3 bases and at J to 10 bases, leaving 11 bases not matched to a gene. Germline CDR1 is SGHDT and CDR2 is YYEEEE. The CDR3 sequence: CASSWMTGGAESPLHF. In DNA form, the CDR3 reads TGTGCCAGCAGCTGGATGACAGGGGGTGCGGAATCACCCCTCCACTTT. Supplemented by reference TRBV5-6 and TRBJ1-6, the full variable domain reads DAGVTQSPTHLIKTRGQQVTLRCSPKSGHDTVSWYQQALGQGPQFIFQYYEEEERQRGNFPDRFSGHQFPNYSSELNVNALLLGDSALYLCASSWMTGGAESPLHFGNGTRLTVT.

The chain combines TRBV19 with TRBJ1-2; D gene ambiguous. Germline lookup yields CDR1 LNHDA and CDR2 SQIVND (reference sequence). The CDR3 runs to 11 residues. Trimming shortened V by 5 bases and J by 6 bases, and 7 bases separated the two germline ends. CDR3 nucleotides: TGTGCCAGTAGTCTGGGCGATGGCTACACCTTC. It encodes CASSLGDGYTF.

This chain links TRBV12-5 with TRBJ1-1, with 10 bases fitting TRBD1. V trimming: 5 bases; J trimming: 6 bases; junction bases outside the gene matches: 12. Germline V gene data show CDR1 as LGHNT and CDR2 as FRNRAP. The CDR3 sequence is 16 residues long. The CDR3 here is CASGVDRGDWGAEAFF. The CDR3, as DNA: TGTGCTAGTGGTGTGGACAGGGGGGATTGGGGTGCTGAAGCTTTCTTT.

The chain couples TRBV12-3 or TRBV12-4 to TRBJ1-1; unclear D gene. CDR3 length: 13 residues. V lost 3 bases, J lost 0 bases, and 5 bases lay in between. The CDR3 sequence is CASSFIMNTEAFF. CDR3 coding DNA: TGTGCCAGCAGTTTCATCATGAACACTGAAGCTTTCTTT.